What follows is one T cell receptor beta chain and its context. Its antigen is as yet unknown. The entry originates in a study of immune heterogeneity within non-small cell lung tumors. For the study at large: In total, the tumors were 4 squamous cell carcinomas, around ten non-squamous carcinomas and 1 not otherwise specified. Regarding the study as a whole: Identical dominant CDR3 beta clonotypes showed recurrence across tumor sites within a patient, and site-unique high-frequency clones were also present.

The germline CDR1 and CDR2 sequences are LGHDT and YNNKEL (reference sequence). Deletions cut 1 base from V and 6 bases from J, with 18 bases between. This CDR3 is 16 amino acids long. Bulk tumor genomic DNA (approximately 600 ng per sample) served as template. Several spatially distant biopsies were obtained per primary tumor intraoperatively. Patients went through curative surgery, and their non-small cell lung cancer was untreated and newly diagnosed. It was with 32 V and 13 J primers that multiplex PCR amplified TCR beta CDR3. TCRdb redid the calling of the multiplex PCR reads with MiXCR, one entry per CDR3 protein. The sample includes about 15,000 distinct CDR3 sequences, approximately 30% of them seen just once.

The sample taken for sequencing was lung tumor tissue. The chain carries TRBV3-1 and TRBJ1-1; D perhaps matches TRBD1 (5 bases). The TCR originated in a woman aged 45-59 years with non-small cell lung cancer. This CDR3 is CASSQVRGRAFSEAFF. The CDR3 region has the DNA TGTGCCAGCAGCCAAGTTCGGGGCAGGGCATTCTCTGAAGCTTTCTTT.